This TCR beta chain was captured by sequencing in a study of cytomegalovirus exposure and HLA in healthy donors. Study-level points and caveats: The study designated about 180 TCR beta chains cytomegalovirus-associated. Researchers reported that a few CMV-associated chains were confirmed in vitro as CMV antigen-specific.

Worth noting for this clone: Its antigen remains unknown.

Libraries were prepared by immunoSEQ multiplex PCR; TCRdb keeps only in-frame clonotypes and omits some of them. The repertoire includes about 120,000 clones, roughly nine tenths of them detected once, and about 4.4% sits in the top ten. The V and J ends lost 9 bases and 3 bases respectively, with 12 bases between them. This CDR3 is 13 amino acids long. Per germline, CDR1 MNHEY and CDR2 SVGAGI. The study drew the donors from its approximately 110-subject validation cohort, separate from the 666-subject first cohort. This sequence was found in a man aged 18 to 29 in good health and CMV-seropositive. The chain employs TRBV6-5 and TRBJ1-3, with D tentatively TRBD1 (6 bases). The sample consisted of PBMCs. The DNA of the CDR3 is TGTGCCAGTGCCGGGACAATTGGAAACACCATATATTTT. This translates into CASAGTIGNTIYF.